This TCR beta chain emerged from a study of T cells in Graves' hyperthyroidism and ophthalmopathy. Amplification of TCR beta CDR3 regions was performed using RNA transcripts as template. HTBI primers were used for first-round RT-PCR of the TCR CDR3. Via MiXCR, TCRdb re-called the multiplex PCR reads, giving one row per CDR3 protein. In the table there are 700,000 to 950,000 distinct CDR3 sequences, approximately 40% of which are singletons. This clonotype was seen ten or more times. What was sequenced was blood. This clonotype was obtained from a woman in her 40s with Graves' hyperthyroidism.

CDR3 region: CATSRSLAGAETQYF. As DNA, the CDR3 is TGTGCCACCAGCAGATCACTAGCGGGAGCAGAGACCCAGTACTTC. This sequence joins TRBV15 and TRBJ2-5; TRBD2 matches 11 bases. CDR1 and CDR2 from the germline V gene are LNHNV and YYDKDF (reference sequence). Unmatched junction bases numbered 3, after V lost 2 bases and J lost 4 bases. This CDR3 region has 15 residues.